In this sample, the clone carrying this T cell receptor (beta chain) turned up many times. This sample is drawn from a study of identical twins. One entry per CDR3 protein results from TCRdb running MiXCR on the 5' RACE reads. The table shows around 220,000 distinct CDR3 sequences, with about 10% occurring only once. The source is a man aged 45-60 years in good health. The sample taken for sequencing was memory T cells sorted from blood.

The CDR3 is CASSLGLNGATQYF. The CDR3 DNA follows: TGTGCCAGCAGTTTAGGCCTTAACGGGGCGACCCAGTACTTC. This chain links TRBV12-3 or TRBV12-4 with TRBJ2-5, with D tentatively TRBD1 or TRBD2 (5 bases each). The ends were cut back, 1 base at V and 7 bases at J, with 13 bases in the middle. There are 14 residues in the CDR3.